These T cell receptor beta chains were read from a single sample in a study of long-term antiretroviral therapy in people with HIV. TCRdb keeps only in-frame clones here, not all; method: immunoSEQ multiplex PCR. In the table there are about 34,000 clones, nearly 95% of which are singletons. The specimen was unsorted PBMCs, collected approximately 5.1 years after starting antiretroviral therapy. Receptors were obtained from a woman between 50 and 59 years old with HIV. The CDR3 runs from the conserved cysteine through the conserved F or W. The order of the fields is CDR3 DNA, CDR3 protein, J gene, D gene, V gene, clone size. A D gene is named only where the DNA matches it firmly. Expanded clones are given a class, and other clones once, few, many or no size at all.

CDR3 DNA: TGCGCCAGCAGTGACGTGGGTGGCTACACCTTC
CDR3 protein: CASSDVGGYTF
J gene: TRBJ1-2
D gene: NA
V gene: TRBV10-2
clone size: NA

CDR3 DNA: TGTGCCAGCAGCCCCTTGGGCACAGATACGCAGTATTTT
CDR3 protein: CASSPLGTDTQYF
J gene: TRBJ2-3
D gene: NA
V gene: TRBV5-6
clone size: NA

CDR3 DNA: TGTGCCAGCAGTTTTAGGCCCCTCTCTCTCCACTTT
CDR3 protein: CASSFRPLSLHF
J gene: TRBJ1-6
D gene: NA
V gene: TRBV27
clone size: NA

CDR3 DNA: TGTGCCAGCAGCTTCGGGACAGACTCTGGAAACACCATATATTTT
CDR3 protein: CASSFGTDSGNTIYF
J gene: TRBJ1-3
D gene: TRBD1
V gene: TRBV7-8
clone size: NA

CDR3 DNA: TGTGCCACTAGAACCGGGACAGGGAATAGCAATCAGCCCCAGCATTTT
CDR3 protein: CATRTGTGNSNQPQHF
J gene: TRBJ1-5
D gene: TRBD1
V gene: TRBV19
clone size: NA

CDR3 DNA: TGTGCCAGCAGTGAAGCGCTGGCGCCAGATGAGCAGTTCTTC
CDR3 protein: CASSEALAPDEQFF
J gene: TRBJ2-1
D gene: NA
V gene: TRBV2
clone size: NA

CDR3 DNA: TGTGCCAGCAGTTTGGGACAGGGGCTCGGCGAGCAGTACTTC
CDR3 protein: CASSLGQGLGEQYF
J gene: TRBJ2-7
D gene: TRBD1
V gene: TRBV6-5
clone size: NA

CDR3 DNA: TGTGCCAGTAGTCCAACTAATGAAAAACTGTTTTTT
CDR3 protein: CASSPTNEKLFF
J gene: TRBJ1-4
D gene: NA
V gene: TRBV19
clone size: NA

CDR3 DNA: TGTGCCTCCGCTGGGACTAGCGGGGGGGGCACAGATACGCAGTATTTT
CDR3 protein: CASAGTSGGGTDTQYF
J gene: TRBJ2-3
D gene: TRBD2
V gene: TRBV7-2
clone size: few

CDR3 DNA: TGTGCCAGCAGCTTATCTGGGCGGGCCCCTGTAACAGCTTTCTTT
CDR3 protein: CASSLSGRAPVTAFF
J gene: TRBJ1-1
D gene: NA
V gene: TRBV7-2
clone size: NA

CDR3 DNA: TGTGCCAGCAGCGCCCCAGGGGGGGGCGAAAAACTGTTTTTT
CDR3 protein: CASSAPGGGEKLFF
J gene: TRBJ1-4
D gene: TRBD1
V gene: TRBV9
clone size: NA

CDR3 DNA: TGTGCCAGCAGATTCAACAGGGACCCCACCTACGAGCAGTACTTC
CDR3 protein: CASRFNRDPTYEQYF
J gene: TRBJ2-7
D gene: NA
V gene: TRBV6-1
clone size: NA

CDR3 DNA: TGCGCCAGCAGCTTGGGGGGACTAGCGGGGGCAGGGGATACGCAGTATTTT
CDR3 protein: CASSLGGLAGAGDTQYF
J gene: TRBJ2-3
D gene: TRBD2
V gene: TRBV5-1
clone size: NA

CDR3 DNA: TGTGCCAGCAGCCCGCGGGGGGGCCTCGCAGATACGCAGTATTTT
CDR3 protein: CASSPRGGLADTQYF
J gene: TRBJ2-3
D gene: TRBD2
V gene: TRBV7-3
clone size: once

CDR3 DNA: TGTGCCAGCAGTTTGGGGTCGAACACTGAAGCTTTCTTT
CDR3 protein: CASSLGSNTEAFF
J gene: TRBJ1-1
D gene: NA
V gene: TRBV27
clone size: NA

CDR3 DNA: TGTGCCACCAGCAGAGTGAACTATGGCTACACCTTC
CDR3 protein: CATSRVNYGYTF
J gene: TRBJ1-2
D gene: NA
V gene: TRBV15
clone size: NA

CDR3 DNA: TGTGCCAGCAGCATCGGGACAGCTGCGAACACCGGGGAGCTGTTTTTT
CDR3 protein: CASSIGTAANTGELFF
J gene: TRBJ2-2
D gene: TRBD1
V gene: TRBV9
clone size: NA

CDR3 DNA: TGTGCCAGCAGCTCATATAGCGGTAGCACAGATACGCAGTATTTT
CDR3 protein: CASSSYSGSTDTQYF
J gene: TRBJ2-3
D gene: NA
V gene: TRBV5-8
clone size: NA

CDR3 DNA: TGTGCCAGTAGTATAACATCCGCTCAAGAGACCCAGTACTTC
CDR3 protein: CASSITSAQETQYF
J gene: TRBJ2-5
D gene: NA
V gene: TRBV19
clone size: NA

CDR3 DNA: TGTGCCAGCAGCCCCCCCCTTAAGGAGAAGGTCGCCGGGGAGCTGTTTTTT
CDR3 protein: CASSPPLKEKVAGELFF
J gene: TRBJ2-2
D gene: NA
V gene: TRBV9
clone size: NA

CDR3 DNA: TGTGCCTGGAGTCAGGGAGGAGATCAGCCCCAGCATTTT
CDR3 protein: CAWSQGGDQPQHF
J gene: TRBJ1-5
D gene: NA
V gene: TRBV30
clone size: NA

CDR3 DNA: TGTGCCAGCAGCTTACGGGGAGCGAACACCGGGGAGCTGTTTTTT
CDR3 protein: CASSLRGANTGELFF
J gene: TRBJ2-2
D gene: NA
V gene: TRBV7-3
clone size: NA

CDR3 DNA: TGTGCCAGCAGCCCACCGGACAAGAAGGTCTACGAGCAGTACTTC
CDR3 protein: CASSPPDKKVYEQYF
J gene: TRBJ2-7
D gene: NA
V gene: TRBV7-9
clone size: NA

CDR3 DNA: TGTGCCAGCAGCCAAGGGTCGAAGTCACCAGAGACCCAGTACTTC
CDR3 protein: CASSQGSKSPETQYF
J gene: TRBJ2-5
D gene: NA
V gene: TRBV4-2
clone size: NA

CDR3 DNA: TGCAGCGTGGTTACAGGGGGACCTGAAGCTTTCTTT
CDR3 protein: CSVVTGGPEAFF
J gene: TRBJ1-1
D gene: TRBD1
V gene: TRBV29-1
clone size: once

CDR3 DNA: TGTGCCAGCAGTCGGTGGACAGGGGAGAACTATGGCTACACCTTC
CDR3 protein: CASSRWTGENYGYTF
J gene: TRBJ1-2
D gene: TRBD1
V gene: TRBV27
clone size: NA

CDR3 DNA: TGTGCCAGCAGCCGGACTGGCGAGCAGTACTTC
CDR3 protein: CASSRTGEQYF
J gene: TRBJ2-7
D gene: NA
V gene: TRBV7-6
clone size: once

CDR3 DNA: TGTGCCAGCAGCGTGACAGGGATTCACTATGGCTACACCTTC
CDR3 protein: CASSVTGIHYGYTF
J gene: TRBJ1-2
D gene: TRBD1
V gene: TRBV7-8
clone size: NA

CDR3 DNA: TGTGCCAGCAGTGAACCTATATTCCCTGTCTCCGGGGGGCGCCTTGTAAACTATGGCTACACCTTC
CDR3 protein: CASSEPIFPVSGGRLVNYGYTF
J gene: TRBJ1-2
D gene: NA
V gene: TRBV6-1
clone size: once

CDR3 DNA: TGCGCCAGCAGCCACCCCCCAAAGCGGGCCGTCTACAATGAGCAGTTCTTC
CDR3 protein: CASSHPPKRAVYNEQFF
J gene: TRBJ2-1
D gene: NA
V gene: TRBV4-1
clone size: NA

CDR3 DNA: TGCAGCGGGGGCCTGGGGCAAGAGACCCAGTACTTC
CDR3 protein: CSGGLGQETQYF
J gene: TRBJ2-5
D gene: NA
V gene: TRBV29-1
clone size: NA

CDR3 DNA: TGTGCCAGTAGTACCCCGGGCAGGGTAATGGCTGGGGCCAACGTCCTGACTTTC
CDR3 protein: CASSTPGRVMAGANVLTF
J gene: TRBJ2-6
D gene: NA
V gene: TRBV19
clone size: NA

CDR3 DNA: TGTGCCAGCACCTCGGACGCAGGCAGTGAAAAACTGTTTTTT
CDR3 protein: CASTSDAGSEKLFF
J gene: TRBJ1-4
D gene: NA
V gene: TRBV6-5
clone size: NA

CDR3 DNA: TGCGCCAGCAGCCCGGACAGGCCCCAGGCTGGCTACACCTTC
CDR3 protein: CASSPDRPQAGYTF
J gene: TRBJ1-2
D gene: TRBD1
V gene: TRBV4-3
clone size: NA

CDR3 DNA: TGTGCCAGCAGCCCCGACAGGGAGGCAGATACGCAGTATTTT
CDR3 protein: CASSPDREADTQYF
J gene: TRBJ2-3
D gene: NA
V gene: TRBV5-8
clone size: NA

CDR3 DNA: TGTGCCAGCAGCTTGGCCCCTGCAGGGCCCGAGCAGTACTTC
CDR3 protein: CASSLAPAGPEQYF
J gene: TRBJ2-7
D gene: NA
V gene: TRBV5-5
clone size: NA

CDR3 DNA: TGTGCCAGCAGAGTGGACAGGGGCTCCTACGAGCAGTACTTC
CDR3 protein: CASRVDRGSYEQYF
J gene: TRBJ2-7
D gene: TRBD1
V gene: TRBV5-4
clone size: NA

CDR3 DNA: TGTGCCTGGGAAACAGGGAGCAATCAGCCCCAGCATTTT
CDR3 protein: CAWETGSNQPQHF
J gene: TRBJ1-5
D gene: NA
V gene: TRBV30
clone size: NA

CDR3 DNA: TGTGCCAGCACCCCGTCGGCAGGGCACACTGAAGCTTTCTTT
CDR3 protein: CASTPSAGHTEAFF
J gene: TRBJ1-1
D gene: NA
V gene: TRBV11-3
clone size: NA

CDR3 DNA: TGTGCCAGCAGCCCCGTGGCAGGGGTCCTCTCCTACGAGCAGTACTTC
CDR3 protein: CASSPVAGVLSYEQYF
J gene: TRBJ2-7
D gene: NA
V gene: TRBV11-2
clone size: NA

CDR3 DNA: TGTGCCAGCAGTCGGACAGGGGGCGAGCAGTACTTC
CDR3 protein: CASSRTGGEQYF
J gene: TRBJ2-7
D gene: TRBD1
V gene: TRBV7-9
clone size: NA

CDR3 DNA: TGCGCCAGCAGCCAAGGGAGCCGGGGCGGGGGCCGGGGCAATCAGCCCCAGCATTTT
CDR3 protein: CASSQGSRGGGRGNQPQHF
J gene: TRBJ1-5
D gene: NA
V gene: TRBV4-1
clone size: NA

CDR3 DNA: TGTGCCAGCAGCTTAACTAGCGGGGGCTACAATGAGCAGTTCTTC
CDR3 protein: CASSLTSGGYNEQFF
J gene: TRBJ2-1
D gene: TRBD2
V gene: TRBV7-2
clone size: NA

CDR3 DNA: TGTGCCAGCAGCCCGATCAGGGGCCAAGGAAACACCATATATTTT
CDR3 protein: CASSPIRGQGNTIYF
J gene: TRBJ1-3
D gene: NA
V gene: TRBV7-9
clone size: NA

CDR3 DNA: TGCGCCAGCAGCTTGGAATCCTCCTACAATGAGCAGTTCTTC
CDR3 protein: CASSLESSYNEQFF
J gene: TRBJ2-1
D gene: NA
V gene: TRBV5-1
clone size: NA

CDR3 DNA: TGCGCCAGCAGCCCCAGCGGGGGGCGAGAGACCCAGTACTTC
CDR3 protein: CASSPSGGRETQYF
J gene: TRBJ2-5
D gene: TRBD2
V gene: TRBV5-1
clone size: NA

CDR3 DNA: TGTGCCAGCAGTGCGACCGGTCCCCCCCTAAGCTATGGCTACACCTTC
CDR3 protein: CASSATGPPLSYGYTF
J gene: TRBJ1-2
D gene: NA
V gene: TRBV6-1
clone size: NA

CDR3 DNA: TGTGCCAGCAGGGGGGCGGTGTGGGAGCAGTTCTTC
CDR3 protein: CASRGAVWEQFF
J gene: TRBJ2-1
D gene: NA
V gene: TRBV27
clone size: once

CDR3 DNA: TGTGCCAGCAGCTTAGACGCGGGGGAAGCAGATACGCAGTATTTT
CDR3 protein: CASSLDAGEADTQYF
J gene: TRBJ2-3
D gene: TRBD2
V gene: TRBV7-2
clone size: NA

CDR3 DNA: TGTGCCAGCAGCCCCTGGACTAGCGGGGATACGCAGTATTTT
CDR3 protein: CASSPWTSGDTQYF
J gene: TRBJ2-3
D gene: TRBD2
V gene: TRBV11-2
clone size: once

CDR3 DNA: TGCAGCGTCGATCACAGGGGGTTCCTCTATGGCTACACCTTC
CDR3 protein: CSVDHRGFLYGYTF
J gene: TRBJ1-2
D gene: TRBD1
V gene: TRBV29-1
clone size: NA

CDR3 DNA: TGTGCCAGCAGAGGGGTTTCGTTACCCCTCCACTTT
CDR3 protein: CASRGVSLPLHF
J gene: TRBJ1-6
D gene: NA
V gene: TRBV2
clone size: few

CDR3 DNA: TGCGCCAGCAGCTTGTTCGCCAGGACGAACACTGAAGCTTTCTTT
CDR3 protein: CASSLFARTNTEAFF
J gene: TRBJ1-1
D gene: NA
V gene: TRBV5-1
clone size: once

CDR3 DNA: TGTGCCAGCAGTGAAAATGGGGACTATGGCTACACCTTC
CDR3 protein: CASSENGDYGYTF
J gene: TRBJ1-2
D gene: NA
V gene: TRBV6-1
clone size: once

CDR3 DNA: TGTGCCAGCAGCCGCACCCAGGGGTACGAGCAGTACTTC
CDR3 protein: CASSRTQGYEQYF
J gene: TRBJ2-7
D gene: NA
V gene: TRBV7-2
clone size: NA

CDR3 DNA: TGTGCCAGCTCACGACAGGATTACGAGCAGTACTTC
CDR3 protein: CASSRQDYEQYF
J gene: TRBJ2-7
D gene: NA
V gene: TRBV18
clone size: once

CDR3 DNA: TGTGCCAGCAGTGAATCCAGGGGGCGCAGGGGTAATGAAAAACTGTTTTTT
CDR3 protein: CASSESRGRRGNEKLFF
J gene: TRBJ1-4
D gene: TRBD1
V gene: TRBV25-1
clone size: NA

CDR3 DNA: TGTGCCTGGATACGCCCTAGGCGGGGGGAAGAGACCCAGTACTTC
CDR3 protein: CAWIRPRRGEETQYF
J gene: TRBJ2-5
D gene: TRBD2
V gene: TRBV30
clone size: NA

CDR3 DNA: TGTGCCAGCAGCCTACCCGGGCAGGGGGCCGGGGAGCTGTTTTTT
CDR3 protein: CASSLPGQGAGELFF
J gene: TRBJ2-2
D gene: TRBD1
V gene: TRBV4-2
clone size: NA

CDR3 DNA: TGTGCCAGCTCGCCGAGTGGCCTTAGCGGGGGGGCCGGCCACGAGCAGTACTTC
CDR3 protein: CASSPSGLSGGAGHEQYF
J gene: TRBJ2-7
D gene: TRBD2
V gene: TRBV18
clone size: NA